This T cell receptor beta chain was sequenced for a study of CD8 T cells in ankylosing spondylitis. Study-wide findings and caveats: Ankylosing spondylitis blood seemed to carry a telltale TCR beta motif made of eight or nine highly homologous variants.

TCRdb itself ran the 5' RACE reads through MiXCR, one entry per CDR3 protein. This table has about 240,000 distinct CDR3 sequences, 8.6% appearing once. CDR3 length equals 12 residues. V gave up 6 bases and J gave up 5 bases, with 11 bases separating them. This clonotype was seen repeatedly, ten times or more. Antigen: not known. The chain joins TRBV12-3 or TRBV12-4 to TRBJ2-7; tentatively, D is TRBD1 (5 bases). The receptor comes from a male donor with ankylosing spondylitis or in good health (not recorded which). The sequenced sample consisted of blood, either unsorted or a sorted T cell fraction (not recorded which). The CDR3 protein is CASSRRGNEQYF. The DNA for the CDR3 is TGTGCCAGCAGCCGAAGGGGTAACGAGCAGTACTTC.